A single sample gave rise to the 28 T cell receptor beta chains below, sequenced in a study of blood T cell repertoires in COVID-19. The method was immunoSEQ multiplex PCR; TCRdb's version includes in-frame clones alone and lacks a portion of them. The sample has about 170,000 clones; 70% to 85% are singletons. What was sequenced was peripheral blood. The origin of the receptors is a man between 60 and 75 years old who had recovered from COVID-19.

The chain links TRBV28 to TRBJ1-2; tentative D call: TRBD1 (6 bases). The CDR3 contains 17 residues. Germline V gives CDR1 MDHEN, CDR2 SYDVKM. V shed 1 base and J shed 5 bases, with 20 bases lying between them. CDR3 amino acids: CASSLYTGGGPPYGYTF. The DNA for the CDR3 is TGTGCCAGCAGTTTATATACCGGGGGGGGGCCCCCATATGGCTACACCTTC.

V and J are TRBV24-1 and TRBJ2-1, with 12 bases fitting TRBD1. V trimming: 0 bases; J trimming: 6 bases; junction bases outside the gene matches: 8. Germline V lookup: CDR1 KGHDR, CDR2 SFDVKD. The CDR3 is 18 residues long. The CDR3: CATSDLPYGTGGTNEQFF. CDR3 sequence (DNA): TGTGCCACCAGTGATTTGCCGTACGGGACAGGGGGCACCAATGAGCAGTTCTTC.

This clone turned up a few times. V gene TRBV6-1 combines with J gene TRBJ2-3, with D tentatively TRBD2 (8 bases). This CDR3 comprises 17 residues. CDR1 is MNHNS, CDR2 SASEGT, per germline. V was pared by 4 bases and J by 8 bases, with 25 bases between. CDR3: CASSGPRRLAQGVTQYF. In nucleotides, the CDR3 is TGTGCCAGCAGTGGCCCCCGCCGACTAGCGCAGGGGGTTACGCAGTATTTT.

V is TRBV24-1 and J is TRBJ2-1; maybe TRBD2 (7 bases). CDR1 is KGHDR, CDR2 SFDVKD, per germline. CDR3 length: 15 residues. With 9 bases removed from V and 4 bases from J, the gap between germline ends came to 18 bases. CDR3 region: CATGGGGGVYNEQFF. CDR3 in DNA: TGTGCCACCGGGGGTGGGGGGGGCGTTTACAATGAGCAGTTCTTC.

This clone appeared once. The chain couples TRBV7-9 to TRBJ2-7; 8 bases map to TRBD1. The CDR3 covers 15 residues. With 5 bases clipped from V and 4 bases from J, the junction kept 10 bases outside the gene matches. Germline V gives CDR1 SEHNR, CDR2 FQNEAQ (reference sequence). The CDR3 region is CASSPTAQGGYEQYF. The CDR3 DNA follows: TGTGCCAGCAGCCCTACCGCACAGGGGGGATACGAGCAGTACTTC.

The rearrangement joins TRBV19 to TRBJ2-3; 13 nucleotides match TRBD2. The J segment lost 4 bases and the V segment lost 6 bases, leaving 7 bases of the junction unmatched. This CDR3 contains 16 residues. Germline V CDR1 and CDR2: LNHDA, SQIVND (reference sequence). CDR3 amino acids: CASRTSGGADPDTQYF. The CDR3 region has the DNA TGTGCCAGTAGAACTAGCGGGGGGGCCGATCCAGATACGCAGTATTTT.

V and J are TRBV27 and TRBJ1-1; D gene unclear. The CDR3 length is 13 residues. The germline CDR1 and CDR2 sequences are MNHEY and SMNVEV (reference sequence). V lost 3 bases to trimming and J lost 1 base, with 6 bases between them. CDR3 nucleotide sequence: TGTGCCAGCAGTTTCAACAGGAACACTGAAGCTTTCTTT. As protein: CASSFNRNTEAFF.

The chain carries TRBV3-1 (or the pseudogene TRBV3-2) and TRBJ1-1, with 7 nucleotides matching TRBD1. Germline assignment: CDR1 LGHDT and CDR2 YNNKEL (reference sequence). The CDR3 length is 15 residues. J lost 2 bases, V lost 0 bases, and 3 bases had no gene match. The CDR3 bases are TGTGCCAGCAGCCAAGATCAGGGGGGCAACACTGAAGCTTTCTTT. Translating gives CASSQDQGGNTEAFF.

The chain combines TRBV12-3 or TRBV12-4 with TRBJ2-3; D remains unclear. Trimming cost V 3 bases and J 1 base, with 5 bases left between them. The CDR3 length is 13 residues. CDR3 region: CASSFVGTDTQYF. For the CDR3, the DNA is TGTGCCAGCAGTTTTGTAGGCACAGATACGCAGTATTTT.

The chain is built from TRBV9 and TRBJ1-6; 11 positions match TRBD1. Germline CDR1 reads SGDLS; CDR2 reads YYNGEE. J was trimmed by 4 bases and V by 6 bases; bases with no gene match: 6. The CDR3 consists of 16 residues. CDR3 sequence: CASNSGTGGYNSPLHF. The CDR3 coding sequence is TGTGCCAGCAATTCCGGGACAGGGGGATATAATTCACCCCTCCACTTT.

The V call is TRBV11-3, the J call TRBJ1-1; D might be TRBD1 (5 bases). There are 14 residues in the CDR3. Per the germline V gene, CDR1 is SGHNT and CDR2 is YENEEA. Trimming removed 5 bases at V and 6 bases at J, with 16 bases between. The CDR3 DNA follows: TGTGCCAGCAGCCCCGGGGGGATGGGCGCTGAAGCTTTCTTT. Amino acid sequence: CASSPGGMGAEAFF.

V is TRBV24-1 and J is TRBJ2-5, with 12 positions matching TRBD1. The V and J ends lost 6 bases and 5 bases, in that order; junction bases with no gene match: 6. The CDR3 runs to 15 residues. The germline CDR1 and CDR2 sequences are KGHDR and SFDVKD. The CDR3 region has the DNA TGTGCCACCAGTCCCGGGACAGGGGGCAGGGAGACCCAGTACTTC. Its protein is CATSPGTGGRETQYF.

The chain uses TRBV19 and TRBJ1-5; D possibly corresponds to TRBD1 (5 bases). The CDR3 length is 15 residues. Germline CDR1 is LNHDA and CDR2 is SQIVND (reference sequence). The V end was cut by 3 bases, the J end by 0 bases, with 9 bases between. The CDR3 sequence: CASSISQDSNQPQHF. CDR3 bases: TGTGCCAGTAGTATCTCACAGGATAGCAATCAGCCCCAGCATTTT.

The rearrangement uses TRBV10-3 and TRBJ2-7, with D perhaps TRBD2 (6 bases). Trimming left V 4 bases short and J 5 bases short, with 15 bases between. Per germline, CDR1 ENHRY and CDR2 SYGVKD. The CDR3 has 14 amino acids. CDR3 nucleotide sequence: TGTGCCATCAGTGCCCCCCAGCGCGGGGACGAGCAGTACTTC. Its translation: CAISAPQRGDEQYF.

Of note for this clone: One end of the junction does not line up with germline, which may come from a read error. The chain is built from TRBV7-7 and TRBJ2-3, with 10 bases identical to TRBD2. The CDR3 is 14 residues long. Germline assignment: CDR1 SSHAT and CDR2 FNYEAQ (reference sequence). For the CDR3, the DNA is TGTGCTAGCAGCTTAGCGGGGGGAGGAGATACGCAGTATTTT. This encodes CASSLAGGGDTQYF.

CDR3 loop: CASRDSTRETQYF. CDR3 in DNA: TGTGCCAGCAGAGACAGCACGAGAGAGACCCAGTACTTC. This chain uses TRBV11-2 with TRBJ2-5, with TRBD1 as a possible D gene (5 bases). The CDR3 runs to 13 residues. CDR1 SGHAT and CDR2 FQNNGV come from the germline V gene. V lost 6 bases and J 4 bases, leaving 12 bases between the germline ends.

This clone was seen a single time. CDR3 amino acids: CASKVGVAASPQHF. The CDR3 DNA follows: TGTGCCAGTAAGGTCGGGGTGGCTGCTAGCCCCCAGCATTTT. This chain links TRBV19 with TRBJ1-5; D is unresolved. Trimming stripped 7 bases from V and 10 bases from J, with 20 bases between. The CDR3 has 14 residues. The germline V gene has CDR1 LNHDA and CDR2 SQIVND (reference sequence).

The gene calls are TRBV30 and TRBJ1-5, with 9 bases matching TRBD1. V lost 4 bases, J lost 5 bases, and 6 bases stayed unmatched. CDR1 GTSNPN and CDR2 SVGIG come from the germline V gene (reference sequence). The CDR3 has 14 residues. The CDR3 loop is CAWTPGQGYQPQHF. The CDR3 DNA is TGTGCCTGGACGCCGGGACAGGGCTATCAGCCCCAGCATTTT.

V usage is TRBV5-6 and J usage is TRBJ2-3; 8 positions agree with TRBD2. CDR3 length: 16 residues. The germline gives CDR1 SGHDT, CDR2 YYEEEE. Losses at the gene ends were 5 bases for V and 5 bases for J; bases not matched to a gene: 13. The CDR3 protein is CASRRAGRGAGDTQYF. CDR3 nucleotides: TGTGCCAGCAGGCGCGCCGGGAGGGGAGCCGGAGATACGCAGTATTTT.

This chain uses TRBV5-4 with TRBJ1-2; D possibly corresponds to TRBD1 (6 bases). Germline assignment: CDR1 SGHNT and CDR2 YYREEE (reference sequence). Trimming cost V 4 bases and J 0 bases, with 10 bases left between them. The CDR3 is 14 residues long. CDR3 bases: TGTGCCAGCAGCCTACAGGGATCTAACTATGGCTACACCTTC. This translates into CASSLQGSNYGYTF. Variable domain in full (rest from reference TRBV5-4 and TRBJ1-2): ETGVTQSPTHLIKTRGQQVTLRCSSQSGHNTVSWYQQALGQGPQFIFQYYREEENGRGNFPPRFSGLQFPNYSSELNVNALELDDSALYLCASSLQGSNYGYTFGSGTRLTVV.

This sequence joins TRBV2 and TRBJ2-3, with D tentatively TRBD2 (6 bases). V was clipped by 4 bases and J by 2 bases, with 7 bases between them. Germline assignment: CDR1 SNHLY and CDR2 FYNNEI. This CDR3 is 13 amino acids long. The CDR3 reads CASSGDFTDTQYF. As DNA, the CDR3 is TGTGCCAGCAGTGGGGACTTCACAGATACGCAGTATTTT.

The chain has TRBV5-1 and TRBJ2-1; TRBD2 might be the D (5 bases). Trimming removed 1 base from V and 7 bases from J, with 18 bases in between. The germline CDR1 and CDR2 sequences are SGHRS and YFSETQ. The CDR3 contains 16 residues. The CDR3 DNA reads TGCGCCAGCAGCTTGTGGCGGGCGGACGAGTTGAATGAGCAGTTCTTC. This encodes CASSLWRADELNEQFF.

Only a few counts were recorded for this clone. The chain uses TRBV23-1 and TRBJ1-3, with a weak D call TRBD1 (5 bases). TRBV23-1 is assigned to the ORF class and has an uncertain function. V was shortened by 1 base and J by 2 bases, with 12 bases between the two germline ends. The CDR3 sequence is 16 residues long. The chain's CDR3 is CASSQLGGYTGNTIYF. CDR3 DNA: TGCGCCAGCAGTCAATTGGGGGGGTATACTGGAAACACCATATATTTT.

The gene calls are TRBV2 and TRBJ2-7; TRBD2 aligns across 8 bases. Germline V gene lookup returns CDR1 SNHLY and CDR2 FYNNEI. The CDR3 consists of 14 residues. J gave up 5 bases and V 5 bases, and 8 bases lay outside the gene matches. CDR3 protein: CASSPGTSLDEQYF. As DNA, the CDR3 is TGTGCCAGCAGTCCCGGGACTAGTCTCGACGAGCAGTACTTC. The entire variable domain, with the rest obtained from reference TRBV2 and TRBJ2-7, is as follows: EPEVTQTPSHQVTQMGQEVILRCVPISNHLYFYWYRQILGQKVEFLVSFYNNEISEKSEIFDDQFSVERPDGSNFTLKIRSTKLEDSAMYFCASSPGTSLDEQYFGPGTRLTVT.

The rearrangement uses TRBV5-1 and TRBJ1-5, with D hard to call. Trimming took off 4 bases at V and 7 bases at J, with 21 bases between the two ends. Germline-derived CDR1 and CDR2 are SGHRS and YFSETQ. This CDR3 spans 16 amino acids. This chain's CDR3 is CASSPGRPPGEQPQHF. The CDR3, as DNA: TGCGCCAGCAGCCCAGGACGGCCTCCCGGGGAACAGCCCCAGCATTTT.

This rearrangement joins TRBV6-5 to TRBJ2-7, with 7 bases lining up with TRBD2. This CDR3 comprises 13 residues. V trimming: 7 bases; J trimming: 5 bases; junction bases outside the gene matches: 8. Germline CDR1 MNHEY, CDR2 SVGAGI. The CDR3 nucleotides read TGTGCCAGCATGTCCGCGGGGGTAAACGAGCAGTACTTC. Its translation is CASMSAGVNEQYF.

The J gene is TRBJ2-3, the V gene TRBV5-1; D perhaps matches TRBD2 (5 bases). The CDR3 is made up of 13 amino acids. Looked up from germline, CDR1 is SGHRS and CDR2 is YFSETQ. V lost 6 bases to trimming and J lost 0 bases, with 8 bases between them. As DNA, the CDR3 is TGCGCCAGCACCAGGACTAGCACAGATACGCAGTATTTT. Translation gives CASTRTSTDTQYF.

This chain uses TRBV6-5 with TRBJ2-3, with TRBD2 identical over 11 bases. V lost 5 bases and J lost 6; bases outside the gene matches: 7. The germline gives CDR1 MNHEY, CDR2 SVGAGI. The CDR3 runs to 15 residues. In DNA form, the CDR3 reads TGTGCCAGCAGTCGTCTAGCGGGGGGCAGGGATACGCAGTATTTT. It encodes CASSRLAGGRDTQYF.